The rows below give T cell receptor beta chains drawn from one sample of a study of blood T cell repertoires in COVID-19. TCRdb keeps only in-frame clones here, not all; method: immunoSEQ multiplex PCR. The sample has about 87,000 clones; 87% are singletons. Sequenced sample: peripheral blood. The receptors derive from a woman of 80 years or more with acute or convalescent COVID-19. Each CDR3 is given with its conserved first and last residue. D genes are given only for firm matches. Where a row states a size, it is once, few, many or the class of an expanded clone; other rows omit it.

j_gene | len | d_gene | v_gene | abundance | CDR3nt | CDR3aa
TRBJ2-5 | 15 | TRBD2 | TRBV7-2 | few | TGTGCCAGCAGCTTAGCAACTAGCGGCGTGGGGACCCAGTACTTC | CASSLATSGVGTQYF
TRBJ2-1 | 16 | TRBD2 | TRBV19 | once | TGTGCCAGTAGTTCAAGGACTAGCGGGGATTACAATGAGCAGTTCTTC | CASSSRTSGDYNEQFF
TRBJ1-1 | 15 | TRBD1 | TRBV5-8 | NA | TGTGCCAGCAGCTTGTGGCAGGGGGCTGACACTGAAGCTTTCTTT | CASSLWQGADTEAFF
TRBJ2-4 | 17 | NA | TRBV11-2 | NA | TGTGCCAGCAGATCCCGGAGGAACAGCGGCGCCGAAAACATTCAGTACTTC | CASRSRRNSGAENIQYF
TRBJ1-1 | 15 | TRBD1 | TRBV19 | NA | TGTGCCAGTAGTCTAAGGACAGGTCTGGGTCATGAAGCTTTCTTT | CASSLRTGLGHEAFF
TRBJ1-1 | 12 | TRBD1 | TRBV12-3/TRBV12-4 | NA | TGTGCCAGCAGAAAGGACAGGCTAGAAGCTTTCTTT | CASRKDRLEAFF
TRBJ2-1 | 13 | NA | TRBV19 | NA | TGTGCCAGTAGTCAGACCCCAGCGGATGAGCAGTTCTTC | CASSQTPADEQFF
TRBJ1-5 | 17 | TRBD1 | TRBV5-1 | NA | TGCGCCAGCAGCTTGGGACAAGGGGGCTCTAGCAATCAGCCCCAGCATTTT | CASSLGQGGSSNQPQHF
TRBJ2-5 | 13 | TRBD2 | TRBV28 | NA | TGTGCCAGCAGGACTAGCGGGAGGGAATTGGGCGACTTC | CASRTSGRELGDF
TRBJ2-7 | 13 | NA | TRBV7-7 | many | TGTGCTAGCAGCTTAGATCGTCAGGGCGAGCAGTACTTC | CASSLDRQGEQYF
TRBJ1-2 | 12 | NA | TRBV2 | NA | TGTGCCAGCACCCTACAGGGTTATGGCTACACCTTC | CASTLQGYGYTF
TRBJ1-2 | 16 | TRBD1 | TRBV7-6 | NA | TGTGCCAGCAGCTTAGTGGCGACAGGGACTAACTATGGCTACACCTTC | CASSLVATGTNYGYTF
TRBJ2-1 | 18 | TRBD1 | TRBV6-2/TRBV6-3 | once | TGTGCCAGCAGCAAGTTATATTCCGGGGGACAGGCTTACAATGAGCAGTTCTTC | CASSKLYSGGQAYNEQFF
TRBJ1-6 | 15 | TRBD1 | TRBV19 | NA | TGTGCCAGTAGTACTATCGGACAGGGAAATTCACCCCTCCACTTT | CASSTIGQGNSPLHF
TRBJ1-2 | 11 | NA | TRBV12-3/TRBV12-4 | NA | TGTGCCAGCAGCCGGGATTTTGGCTACACCTTC | CASSRDFGYTF
TRBJ2-7 | 14 | TRBD2 | TRBV27 | NA | TGTGCCAGCAGTTTATGGACTAGCCCTCGCGAGCAGTACTTC | CASSLWTSPREQYF
TRBJ2-5 | 13 | NA | TRBV11-3 | NA | TGTGCCAGCAGCTTAGTCCGGGGAGAGACCCAGTACTTC | CASSLVRGETQYF
TRBJ2-1 | 16 | TRBD2 | TRBV3-1/TRBV3-2 | once | TGTGCCAGCAGCAGAGCCGCCCTAGCGGGGGGCAATGAGCAGTTCTTC | CASSRAALAGGNEQFF
TRBJ2-2 | 15 | TRBD2 | TRBV28 | once | TGTGCCAGCAGGAAAACGGACGGGGGGACCGGGGAGCTGTTTTTT | CASRKTDGGTGELFF
TRBJ1-1 | 13 | NA | TRBV5-4 | NA | TGTGCCAGCAGCTTACAAGAGAACACTGAAGCTTTCTTT | CASSLQENTEAFF
TRBJ1-2 | 13 | NA | TRBV30 | NA | TGTGCCTGGGCGGGGGACTCAGACTATGGCTACACCTTC | CAWAGDSDYGYTF
TRBJ1-6 | 15 | NA | TRBV6-2/TRBV6-3 | NA | TGTGCCAGCAGTCCGGGACACAGCTATAATTCACCCCTCCACTTT | CASSPGHSYNSPLHF
TRBJ2-5 | 16 | TRBD1 | TRBV11-1 | few | TGTGCCAGCAGCCCCCGGGACAGACGATACCAAGAGACCCAGTACTTC | CASSPRDRRYQETQYF
TRBJ2-3 | 14 | NA | TRBV29-1 | NA | TGCAGCTCCTCTGTAGGGGCTAGCACAGATACGCAGTATTTT | CSSSVGASTDTQYF
TRBJ2-1 | 16 | TRBD2 | TRBV9 | NA | TGTGCCAGCAGCGTAAAAGCGGGGTACTCCTACAATGAGCAGTTCTTC | CASSVKAGYSYNEQFF
TRBJ1-1 | 15 | TRBD1 | TRBV28 | NA | TGTGCCAGCAGTCCCCCCGGGACAGCGAACACTGAAGCTTTCTTT | CASSPPGTANTEAFF
TRBJ2-7 | 14 | TRBD1 | TRBV5-6 | once | TGTGCCAGCAGCGTGAGGACAGGGGGCCACGAGCAGTACTTC | CASSVRTGGHEQYF
TRBJ1-4 | 13 | NA | TRBV29-1 | NA | TGCAGCGTAGTACAGGCACGCGGTGAAAAACTGTTTTTT | CSVVQARGEKLFF
TRBJ2-1 | 14 | TRBD1 | TRBV25-1 | NA | TGTGCCAGCAGGACAGGGAATGCCTACAATGAGCAGTTCTTC | CASRTGNAYNEQFF
TRBJ1-5 | 15 | NA | TRBV19 | few | TGTGCCAGTAGTTGGCCAGGCCTTAGCAATCAGCCCCAGCATTTT | CASSWPGLSNQPQHF
TRBJ2-3 | 14 | TRBD2 | TRBV3-1/TRBV3-2 | NA | TGTGCCAGCAGCCAAGAAGATACTAGCGGAGGGCAGTATTTT | CASSQEDTSGGQYF
TRBJ2-5 | 14 | TRBD2 | TRBV5-4 | NA | TGTGCCAGCAGCTTGATGGCGGGGGGGCCCGCCCAGTACTTC | CASSLMAGGPAQYF
TRBJ2-1 | 13 | NA | TRBV5-1 | NA | TGCGCCAGCAGCTTGGACAGCAACAATGAGCAGTTCTTC | CASSLDSNNEQFF
TRBJ1-5 | 13 | TRBD1 | TRBV19 | NA | TGTGCCAGTAGCCGGGACAGGGTTGAATCCCAGCATTTT | CASSRDRVESQHF
TRBJ2-5 | 15 | TRBD2 | TRBV18 | NA | TGTGCCAGCTCACCAGGGACTAGCGGGCAAGAGACCCAGTACTTC | CASSPGTSGQETQYF
TRBJ2-6 | 16 | NA | TRBV3-1/TRBV3-2 | NA | TGTGCCAGCAGCCAAGATGGACTTTGTGGGGCCAACGTCCTGACTTTC | CASSQDGLCGANVLTF
TRBJ2-7 | 15 | NA | TRBV5-6 | NA | TGTGCCAGCAGCTTGGGTCTTTTGGAGAATGGTGTGCAGTACTTC | CASSLGLLENGVQYF
TRBJ2-1 | 17 | TRBD2 | TRBV5-1 | NA | TGCGCCAGCAGCCCCGGACTAGCGGGGGTTATAGGGAATGAGCAGTTCTTC | CASSPGLAGVIGNEQFF
TRBJ1-2 | 15 | TRBD1 | TRBV7-2 | NA | TGTGCCAGCAGCTTAGCGGGGACAGGGAACTATGGCTACACCTTC | CASSLAGTGNYGYTF
TRBJ1-4 | 15 | TRBD1 | TRBV5-5 | NA | TGTGCCAGCAGCGTGCCGGGACAGGGAAGGACCAAACTGTTTTTT | CASSVPGQGRTKLFF
TRBJ1-5 | 13 | NA | TRBV27 | NA | TGTGCCAGCAGTCCCCAGAGCAATCAGCCCCAGCATTTT | CASSPQSNQPQHF